This TCR beta chain was sequenced during a study of T cell responses to AZD1222 COVID-19 vaccine. At the level of the study: Researchers grouped second doses given at about 4 or about 12 weeks into one pool. The study's findings and limits: At 160-218 and 743-854, vaccine-associated CD4 TCRs were dominant, and they spanned spike. The donors showed a predominance of white British ancestry and of females, with possible underestimation of clonal diversity.

CDR3 size: 14 residues. The germline CDR1 and CDR2 sequences are SGHTA and FQGNSA. Trimming stripped 4 bases from V and 5 bases from J, with 12 bases between. As to this clone: The antigen is undetermined.

Repertoires were generated with immunoSEQ multiplex PCR, while TCRdb's copy carries only in-frame clones and drops some. The sample lists some 97,000 clones; about 88% were seen once. The sequencing used peripheral blood, collected on day 0 of AZD1222 vaccination. The V call is TRBV7-2, the J call TRBJ1-5; D is possibly TRBD1 (6 bases). This receptor was obtained from an adult in good health. The CDR3 DNA reads as TGTGCCAGCAGCTGGGAGAGGGGGGATCAGCCCCAGCATTTT. This translates into CASSWERGDQPQHF.